This T cell receptor (beta chain) was sequenced during a study of blood T cell repertoires in COVID-19. At the level of the study: The analysed material was cDNA or gDNA that came from T cells, B-cell-depleted T cells, or PBMCs.

This clone was seen only a few times. The identical CDR3 is also encoded by other nucleotide sequences in the sample. Germline values: CDR1 SGHNT, CDR2 YYREEE (reference sequence). The CDR3 is 12 residues long. Trimming stripped 5 bases from V and 8 bases from J, with 13 bases between. Here immunoSEQ multiplex PCR was the method, and the copy in TCRdb shows in-frame clones only, minus some. The data hold roughly 150,000 clones, with around 88% observed a single time. J is TRBJ1-2 and V is TRBV5-4, with D tentatively TRBD1 (5 bases). The specimen was peripheral blood. The source of this sequence is a human donor in a cohort sampled during active COVID-19. Here the CDR3 DNA reads TGTGCCAGCAGTTTGACAGATCGCGGCTACACCTTC. It specifies CASSLTDRGYTF.